This T cell receptor beta chain emerged from a study of shared clonotypes between healthy human individuals. Study-level information: The donors, a couple of women and a few men, were aged 18 to 49.

Naive CD8 populations comprised CD45RO-negative cells positively selected for CCR7, excluding terminally differentiated effector memory CD45RA+ cells. Profiling relied on immunoSEQ multiplex PCR, and the TCRdb table lists in-frame clones only, not all of them. Of around 600,000 clones in the sample, around 95% were seen once. Points from the study as a whole: Memory subsets generally showed lower estimated richness than naive subsets. Only blood was sampled; tissue repertoires likely differ.

The ends were cut back, 5 bases at V and 1 base at J, with 14 bases in the middle. Per germline, CDR1 SEHNR and CDR2 FQNEAQ (reference sequence). This CDR3 has 16 amino acids. Worth noting for this clone: Its matching antigen is unknown.

Sequencing input: naive CD8+ T cells sorted from blood. The chain carries TRBV7-9 and TRBJ2-2; D is undetermined. The source of this sequence is a woman in her thirties in good health. CDR3 protein: CASSPAHSENTGELFF. Here the CDR3 DNA reads TGTGCCAGCAGCCCAGCGCACTCGGAGAACACCGGGGAGCTGTTTTTT.